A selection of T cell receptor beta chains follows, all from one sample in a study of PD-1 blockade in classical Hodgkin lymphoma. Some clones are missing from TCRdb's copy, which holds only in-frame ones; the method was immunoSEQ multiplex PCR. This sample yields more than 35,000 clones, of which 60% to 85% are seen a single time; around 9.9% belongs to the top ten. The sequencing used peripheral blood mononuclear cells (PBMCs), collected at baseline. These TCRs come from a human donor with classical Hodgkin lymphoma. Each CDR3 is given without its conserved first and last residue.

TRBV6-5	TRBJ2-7	ASTSTMGYEQY
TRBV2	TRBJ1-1	ASISGLGTENTEAF
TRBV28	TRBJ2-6	ASRGPTGSGANVLT
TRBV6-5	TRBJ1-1	ASSYSNMHTEAF
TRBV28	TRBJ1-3	ASRTTGGGNTIY
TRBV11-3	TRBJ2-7	ASSSPRVYEQY
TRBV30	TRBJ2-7	AFTLAGEQY
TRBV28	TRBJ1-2	ASITGTGPLYGYT
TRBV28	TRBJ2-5	ASSFLGRDRPGTQY
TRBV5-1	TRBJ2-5	ASSLQLATDQETQY
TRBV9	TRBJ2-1	ASSVGLMGNEQF
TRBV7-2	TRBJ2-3	ASSPPGGTDTQY
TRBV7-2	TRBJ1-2	ASSLVVGQLYGYT
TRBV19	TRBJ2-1	ASTSDYNEQF
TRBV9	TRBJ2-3	ASSPALDRPDTQY
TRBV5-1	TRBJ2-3	ASSPRVASTDTQY
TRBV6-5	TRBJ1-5	ASRQPGANQPQH
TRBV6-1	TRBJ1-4	ASSLGLATNEKLF
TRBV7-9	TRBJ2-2	ASTRGTGRTGELF
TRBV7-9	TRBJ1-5	ASNEGTASNQPQH
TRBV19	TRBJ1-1	ASTVGQMNTEAF
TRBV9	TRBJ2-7	ASSVAPTGTYEQY
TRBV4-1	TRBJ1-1	ASSQFTQLMNTEAF
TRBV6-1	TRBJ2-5	ASSEGSGRQETQY
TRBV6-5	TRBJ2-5	ASSVSGAKETQY
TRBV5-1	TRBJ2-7	ASSLDLQGDEQY
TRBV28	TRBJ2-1	ASSLSPPDVWNYNEQF
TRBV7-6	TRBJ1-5	ATSTGRNQPQH
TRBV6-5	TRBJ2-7	ASRTSGGKEEQY
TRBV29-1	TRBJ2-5	SVEDRGIQETQY
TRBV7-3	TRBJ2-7	ASSLALSGGFYEQY
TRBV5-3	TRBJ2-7	ARSLAGLAVIYSYEQY
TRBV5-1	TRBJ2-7	ASSHTGYEQY
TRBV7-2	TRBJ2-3	ASSLWTDTDTQY